A single sample gave rise to the 24 T cell receptor beta chains below, sequenced in a study of control samples from healthy donors and cancer patients. The protocol was immunoSEQ multiplex PCR, while the TCRdb copy is restricted to in-frame clones and leaves out a portion. There are tens of thousands of clones in the sample; around 94% occur only once, and 4.5% to 5.5% lies in the top ten. The sample was blood. The receptors come from a woman aged 18-29 years in good health.

The chain employs TRBV28 and TRBJ1-2; D ambiguous. This CDR3 has 12 residues. V lost 3 bases, J lost 6 bases, and 8 bases lay in between. Per the germline V gene, CDR1 is MDHEN and CDR2 is SYDVKM. CDR3 sequence reads: CASSLNSHGYTF. The DNA for the CDR3 is TGTGCCAGCAGTTTGAACAGTCATGGCTACACCTTC.

The chain combines TRBV2 with TRBJ1-1; the D gene is possibly TRBD1 (5 bases). The CDR3 contains 14 residues. CDR1 is SNHLY, CDR2 FYNNEI, per germline. Trimming cost V 8 bases and J 1 base, with 14 bases left between them. The CDR3 loop is CASEKTDRNTEAFF. The CDR3, as DNA: TGTGCCAGCGAAAAGACTGACAGGAACACTGAAGCTTTCTTT.

The gene calls are TRBV3-1 (or the pseudogene TRBV3-2) and TRBJ1-2, with 10 positions matching TRBD1. This CDR3 has 17 amino acids. Trimming took 7 bases from V and 0 from J; bases not matched to a gene: 11. Looked up from germline, CDR1 is LGHDT and CDR2 is YNNKEL (reference sequence). The CDR3 here is CASTPRDRGLPNYGYTF. CDR3 sequence (DNA): TGTGCCAGCACCCCGAGGGACAGGGGACTCCCTAACTATGGCTACACCTTC.

This clone was recorded a few times. This rearrangement joins TRBV9 to TRBJ1-2; D is perhaps TRBD1 (5 bases). The CDR3 loop spans 15 amino acids. V was trimmed by 3 bases and J by 3 bases, leaving 15 bases between them. Germline V CDR1 and CDR2: SGDLS, YYNGEE. CDR3 residues: CASSATEGRYYGYTF. In DNA, the CDR3 is TGTGCCAGCAGCGCTACGGAGGGGCGGTACTATGGCTACACCTTC.

The chain employs TRBV28 and TRBJ1-5, with D maybe TRBD1 (5 bases). Between the trimmed V and J ends, which lost 5 bases and 3 bases, there was a span of 11 bases. The CDR3 extends over 14 amino acids. Germline lookup yields CDR1 MDHEN and CDR2 SYDVKM. CDR3: CASSEGYLNQPQHF. The DNA of the CDR3 is TGTGCCAGCAGTGAGGGGTACCTCAATCAGCCCCAGCATTTT.

V gene TRBV6-5 combines with J gene TRBJ2-1; perhaps TRBD2 as D (5 bases). Looked up from germline, CDR1 is MNHEY and CDR2 is SVGAGI. Trimming took 11 bases from V and 0 from J, leaving 11 bases between them. The CDR3 covers 13 residues. This CDR3 reads CACTSYSYNEQFF. The CDR3 bases are TGTGCCTGCACTAGTTACTCCTACAATGAGCAGTTCTTC.

This chain joins TRBV5-1 and TRBJ2-7; no firm D call. The V end lost 0 bases, the J end lost 0 bases, and 1 base lay between the germline ends. The CDR3 runs 12 residues. Per germline, CDR1 SGHRS and CDR2 YFSETQ. The CDR3 region has the DNA TGCGCCAGCAGCTTGGCCTCCTACGAGCAGTACTTC. It encodes CASSLASYEQYF.

The gene calls are TRBV7-9 and TRBJ1-2; D call uncertain. The CDR3 is 15 residues long. V was shortened by 1 base and J by 8 bases, with 17 bases between the two germline ends. The germline V gene has CDR1 SEHNR and CDR2 FQNEAQ (reference sequence). The CDR3 sequence: CASSLDNPSKGGYTF. DNA of the CDR3: TGTGCCAGCAGCTTAGATAACCCCTCGAAAGGCGGCTACACCTTC.

The chain links TRBV5-1 to TRBJ2-1; 12 bases are shared with TRBD2. Germline V gene data show CDR1 as SGHRS and CDR2 as YFSETQ. CDR3 length equals 14 residues. With V trimmed by 7 bases and J by 3 bases, 2 bases remained unmatched. The DNA of the CDR3 is TGCGCCAGCGCGACTAGCGGGGGCTACAATGAGCAGTTCTTC. Translated: CASATSGGYNEQFF.

The rearrangement joins TRBV28 to TRBJ1-5; a possible D gene is TRBD1 (5 bases). CDR3 length: 17 amino acids. V lost 4 bases and J 2 bases, leaving 18 bases between the germline ends. From germline, CDR1 is MDHEN and CDR2 SYDVKM. The CDR3 region is CASSSAEGRGGNQPQHF. DNA of the CDR3: TGTGCCAGCAGTTCGGCGGAGGGGCGCGGTGGCAATCAGCCCCAGCATTTT.

This clone was seen just once. The chain uses TRBV7-2 and TRBJ1-1; D not certain. Per the germline V gene, CDR1 is SGHTA and CDR2 is FQGNSA. V shed 3 bases and J shed 7 bases, with 15 bases lying between them. The CDR3 sequence is 14 residues long. The CDR3 loop is CASSLGFRTYEAFF. The CDR3 DNA reads TGTGCCAGCAGCTTGGGGTTTCGGACGTATGAAGCTTTCTTT.

V usage is TRBV5-5 and J usage is TRBJ1-3; D is unclear. Germline CDR1 is SGHKS and CDR2 is YYEKEE (reference sequence). The CDR3 length is 16 residues. The germline V and J ends were trimmed by 0 bases and 4 bases, with 14 bases remaining between them. The CDR3 region is CASSLEVFGLGNTIYF. The DNA for the CDR3 is TGTGCCAGCAGCTTGGAAGTTTTCGGGCTCGGAAACACCATATATTTT. Drawing the rest from reference TRBV5-5 and TRBJ1-3, the complete variable domain is DAGVTQSPTHLIKTRGQQVTLRCSPISGHKSVSWYQQVLGQGPQFIFQYYEKEERGRGNFPDRFSARQFPNYSSELNVNALLLGDSALYLCASSLEVFGLGNTIYFGEGSWLTVV.

V is TRBV4-2 and J is TRBJ1-5, with D hard to call. Germline values: CDR1 LGHNA, CDR2 YNFKEQ. V was pared by 0 bases and J by 2 bases, with 11 bases between. The CDR3 is 16 residues long. CDR3 residues: CASSQDGPGGNQPQHF. In nucleotides, the CDR3 is TGTGCCAGCAGCCAAGATGGGCCCGGCGGCAATCAGCCCCAGCATTTT.

This clone was detected a few times. The V gene is TRBV3-1 (or the pseudogene TRBV3-2), the J gene TRBJ1-2, with 9 nucleotides matching TRBD1. CDR3 size: 14 residues. The V gene's germline CDR1 is LGHDT and CDR2 YNNKEL (reference sequence). J gave up 1 base and V 4 bases, and 1 base lay outside the gene matches. CDR3 amino acids: CASSRTGVNYGYTF. CDR3 DNA sequence: TGTGCCAGCAGCCGGACAGGGGTTAACTATGGCTACACCTTC.

The V gene is TRBV5-1, the J gene TRBJ1-4; D possibly corresponds to TRBD1 (6 bases). Trimming cost V 0 bases and J 8 bases, with 14 bases left between them. Germline V lookup: CDR1 SGHRS, CDR2 YFSETQ. This CDR3 is 15 amino acids long. CDR3: CASSLDQGMGEKLFF. The DNA of the CDR3 is TGCGCCAGCAGCTTGGATCAGGGGATGGGCGAAAAACTGTTTTTT.

The table lists this clone with a count of one. This chain uses TRBV11-2 with TRBJ1-1, with D possibly TRBD1 on 6 matching bases. Germline V lookup: CDR1 SGHAT, CDR2 FQNNGV. This CDR3 has 15 residues. V was cut by 5 bases and J by 3 bases, with 16 bases left in between. The CDR3 spells CASSPIWGQDTEAFF. CDR3 in DNA: TGTGCCAGCAGCCCGATTTGGGGGCAGGACACTGAAGCTTTCTTT. Drawing the rest from reference TRBV11-2 and TRBJ1-1, the complete variable domain is EAGVAQSPRYKIIEKRQSVAFWCNPISGHATLYWYQQILGQGPKLLIQFQNNGVVDDSQLPKDRFSAERLKGVDSTLKIQPAKLEDSAVYLCASSPIWGQDTEAFFGQGTRLTVV.

Remarks on this clone: A read error may produce the germline difference seen at one junction end. V usage is TRBV4-3 and J usage is TRBJ1-1, with D uncertain. This CDR3 comprises 12 residues. The germline gives CDR1 LGHNA, CDR2 YSLEER. CDR3 region: CASSKEWGKAFF. Here the CDR3 DNA reads TGCGCCAGCAGCAAAGAATGGGGAAAAGCTTTCTTT.

This chain links TRBV20-1 with TRBJ2-6, with 9 bases lining up with TRBD1. From germline, CDR1 is DFQATT and CDR2 SNEGSKA (reference sequence). Trimming removed 3 bases from V and 1 base from J; junction bases left unmatched: 10. CDR3 length: 18 amino acids. CDR3 sequence: CSASPGTGMGSGANVLTF. Here the CDR3 DNA reads TGCAGTGCTAGTCCGGGGACAGGGATGGGGTCTGGGGCCAACGTCCTGACTTTC.

V usage is TRBV28 and J usage is TRBJ1-2; the match to TRBD1 covers 8 bases. There are 15 residues in the CDR3. The V segment lost 5 bases and the J segment 4 bases; nucleotides outside the gene matches: 9. Germline V gene lookup returns CDR1 MDHEN and CDR2 SYDVKM. CDR3 amino acids: CASSARTGGGYGYTF. The DNA for the CDR3 is TGTGCCAGCAGTGCTCGAACAGGGGGTGGCTATGGCTACACCTTC.

The chain recombines TRBV6-4 with TRBJ2-2; weak D call: TRBD1 (6 bases). Germline V CDR1 and CDR2: MRHNA, SNTAGT. The CDR3 contains 15 residues. Trimming took 0 bases from V and 7 from J, leaving 12 bases between them. In DNA form, the CDR3 reads TGTGCCAGCAGTGACTCAGATGGGACACGCGGGGAGCTGTTTTTT. Its translation is CASSDSDGTRGELFF.

The V and J genes are TRBV7-8 and TRBJ2-3, with 12 bases aligning to TRBD2. Looked up from germline, CDR1 is SGHVS and CDR2 is FQNEAQ. The CDR3 runs 19 residues. V lost 0 bases and J lost 2; bases outside the gene matches: 9. CDR3 region: CASSLAPWGLAGLTDTQYF. The CDR3 nucleotides read TGTGCCAGCAGCTTAGCGCCCTGGGGACTAGCGGGTCTCACAGATACGCAGTATTTT.

The gene calls are TRBV28 and TRBJ2-1; 12 bases are a match to TRBD2. V lost 4 bases to trimming and J lost 7 bases; unmatched junction nucleotides: 5. This CDR3 contains 15 residues. The germline gives CDR1 MDHEN, CDR2 SYDVKM. CDR3 sequence reads: CASSYSSGRANEQFF. The CDR3 region has the DNA TGTGCCAGCAGTTATTCTAGCGGGAGGGCGAATGAGCAGTTCTTC.

CDR3 sequence: CASSLQGFGYTF. The CDR3, as DNA: TGTGCCAGCAGCTTACAGGGCTTCGGCTACACCTTC. J is TRBJ1-2 and V is TRBV7-2, with D possibly TRBD1 on 5 matching bases. The CDR3 has 12 amino acids. Germline assignment: CDR1 SGHTA and CDR2 FQGNSA. V was trimmed by 2 bases and J by 8 bases, leaving 9 bases between them.

V gene TRBV19 combines with J gene TRBJ2-5, with TRBD2 matching over 9 bases. Germline V gene sequence: CDR1 LNHDA, CDR2 SQIVND (reference sequence). CDR3 size: 14 residues. V lost 6 bases to trimming and J lost 5 bases; unmatched junction nucleotides: 7. The CDR3 nucleotides are TGTGCCAGTAGGGGCGCGGGAGGGGGGGAGACCCAGTACTTC. Protein product: CASRGAGGGETQYF.